One TCR beta chain is described in this entry. Its antigen is currently unknown. Trimming pared 2 bases from V and 8 bases from J, leaving 10 bases between. CDR3 length: 12 amino acids. Germline CDR1 is SGHDT and CDR2 is YYEEEE. The data derive from a study of cytomegalovirus exposure and HLA in healthy donors. Study findings and constraints: Accurate prediction of HLA-A and HLA-B alleles (for most subjects) was reportedly achieved from TCR beta sequences. Among donors in an Asian-associated ancestry cluster, a later analysis reportedly found fewer N-insertions than the roughly 610-donor mean. Specificity for CMV antigens was confirmed in vitro for a few of the CMV-associated chains.

Primers for the PCR totalled 60 Vbeta and 13 Jbeta. Clones were sequenced by immunoSEQ multiplex PCR, and TCRdb holds only the in-frame ones, with some missing. The repertoire has about 160,000 clones, 82% of them found once; the top ten carry roughly 0.99%. Sample: PBMCs. V and J are TRBV5-6 and TRBJ1-2, with D tentatively TRBD1 (5 bases). The sequence was collected from a girl aged 2 to 9 in good health and CMV-seropositive. The CDR3, as DNA: TGTGCCAGCAGCTTAGACAGCTGGGGCTACACCTTC. It codes for CASSLDSWGYTF.